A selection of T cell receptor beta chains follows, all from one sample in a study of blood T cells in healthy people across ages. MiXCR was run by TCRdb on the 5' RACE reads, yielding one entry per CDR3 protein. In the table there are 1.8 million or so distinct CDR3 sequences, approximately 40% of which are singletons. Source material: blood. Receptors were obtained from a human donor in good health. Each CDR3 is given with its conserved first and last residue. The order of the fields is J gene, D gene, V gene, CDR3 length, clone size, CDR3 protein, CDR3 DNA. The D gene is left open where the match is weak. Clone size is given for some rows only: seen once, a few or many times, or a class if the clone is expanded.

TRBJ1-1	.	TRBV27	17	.	CASISLNQALKNTEAFF	TGTGCCAGCATAAGCTTGAACCAGGCCTTAAAGAACACTGAAGCTTTCTTT
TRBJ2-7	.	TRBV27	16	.	CASSPASMMNSYEQYF	TGTGCCAGCAGCCCAGCCTCCATGATGAACTCCTACGAGCAGTACTTC
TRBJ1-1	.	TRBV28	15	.	CASRSTGGSVPEAFF	TGTGCCAGCAGGTCGACAGGAGGGTCTGTACCTGAAGCTTTCTTT
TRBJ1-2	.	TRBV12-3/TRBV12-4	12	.	CASTRSRVGYTF	TGTGCCAGCACCAGAAGCAGGGTCGGCTACACCTTC
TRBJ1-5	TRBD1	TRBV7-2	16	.	CASSLVGTGVVQPQHF	TGTGCCAGCAGCTTAGTAGGGACAGGGGTCGTACAGCCCCAGCATTTT
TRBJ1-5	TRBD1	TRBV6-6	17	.	CASNRGGPTGEGQPQHF	TGTGCCAGCAACCGGGGGGGGCCCACAGGGGAAGGTCAGCCCCAGCATTTT
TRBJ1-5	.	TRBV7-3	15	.	CASSLWGGPGQPQHF	TGTGCCAGCAGCTTATGGGGGGGCCCAGGTCAGCCCCAGCATTTT
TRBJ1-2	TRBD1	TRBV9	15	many	CASSPWTGEDYGYTF	TGTGCCAGCAGCCCCTGGACAGGGGAGGACTATGGCTACACCTTC
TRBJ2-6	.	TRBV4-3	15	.	CASSQDFPGANVLTF	TGCGCCAGCAGCCAAGATTTCCCCGGGGCCAACGTCCTGACTTTC
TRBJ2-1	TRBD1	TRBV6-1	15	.	CASLILPGQVYEQFF	TGTGCCAGTCTAATACTACCGGGACAGGTTTATGAGCAGTTCTTC